One sample yielded the 14 T cell receptor beta chains listed below, sequenced in a study of OX40 agonist ivuxolimab in advanced cancers. Assay: immunoSEQ multiplex PCR; the TCRdb copy retains only in-frame clones and omits some. The table lists 76,000 or so clones, approximately 83% of them singletons. Sequenced here: CD4+ or CD8+ T cells sorted from blood, sampled in a trial of the OX40 agonist ivuxolimab. The origin of the receptors is an adult with an advanced solid tumor such as melanoma, head and neck, liver or kidney cancer.

The chain has TRBV15 and TRBJ2-1; D may correspond to TRBD1 or TRBD2 (5 bases each). The CDR3 length is 17 residues. The germline CDR1 and CDR2 sequences are LNHNV and YYDKDF (reference sequence). With 4 bases removed from V and 0 bases from J, the gap between germline ends came to 16 bases. In DNA, the CDR3 is TGTGCCACCAGCACCCGGGACCAATCTAGCTCCTACAATGAGCAGTTCTTC. Amino acid sequence: CATSTRDQSSSYNEQFF.

The rearrangement joins TRBV2 to TRBJ2-5; 12 nucleotides align to TRBD2. Germline lookup yields CDR1 SNHLY and CDR2 FYNNEI. J gave up 5 bases and V 3 bases, and 4 bases lay outside the gene matches. CDR3 length: 15 amino acids. The CDR3 sequence is CASSEVGTSGETQYF. In nucleotides, the CDR3 is TGTGCCAGCAGTGAGGTTGGGACTAGCGGGGAGACCCAGTACTTC.

The genes are TRBV29-1 and TRBJ2-3; no clear D gene. CDR1 is SQVTM, CDR2 ANQGSEA, per germline. V was shortened by 1 base and J by 0 bases, with 2 bases between the two germline ends. The CDR3 loop spans 12 amino acids. Here the CDR3 DNA reads TGCAGCGTTGAAGTGAGCACAGATACGCAGTATTTT. It yields the protein CSVEVSTDTQYF.

This chain connects TRBV4-3 to TRBJ2-3; 9 bases line up with TRBD2. Germline lookup yields CDR1 LGHNA and CDR2 YSLEER. V shed 0 bases, J shed 1 base, and the junction held 5 bases outside the gene matches. The CDR3 spans 17 residues. DNA of the CDR3: TGCGCCAGCAGCCAAGACTCGGCTAGCGGGGGCACAGATACGCAGTATTTT. It specifies CASSQDSASGGTDTQYF.

The genes are TRBV7-9 and TRBJ2-1, with TRBD2 identical over 12 bases. The V and J ends lost 6 bases and 2 bases, in that order; junction bases with no gene match: 8. Germline V gene sequence: CDR1 SEHNR, CDR2 FQNEAQ (reference sequence). The CDR3 has 17 residues. CDR3 region: CASRFGRTSGTYNEQFF. The CDR3 DNA reads TGTGCCAGCAGATTTGGGCGGACTAGCGGGACCTACAATGAGCAGTTCTTC. Drawing the rest from reference TRBV7-9 and TRBJ2-1, the complete variable domain is DTGVSQNPRHKITKRGQNVTFRCDPISEHNRLYWYRQTLGQGPEFLTYFQNEAQLEKSRLLSDRFSAERPKGSFSTLEIQRTEQGDSAMYLCASRFGRTSGTYNEQFFGPGTRLTVL.

The gene calls are TRBV4-1 and TRBJ2-2, with D uncertain. The V end lost 3 bases, the J end lost 5 bases, and 10 bases lay between the germline ends. Germline lookup yields CDR1 MGHRA and CDR2 YSYEKL. This CDR3 has 14 amino acids. The CDR3 loop reads CASSQPEATGELFF. Written as DNA, the CDR3 is TGCGCCAGCAGCCAGCCGGAAGCTACCGGGGAGCTGTTTTTT.

The chain has TRBV9 and TRBJ2-2, with a possible D match to TRBD1 (5 bases). V was cut by 8 bases and J by 1 base, with 9 bases left in between. The CDR3 is made up of 13 amino acids. Germline loops: CDR1 SGDLS, CDR2 YYNGEE. The CDR3 is CASQGGNTGELFF. CDR3 DNA: TGTGCCAGTCAGGGTGGGAACACCGGGGAGCTGTTTTTT.

The rearrangement uses TRBV5-8 and TRBJ2-3; D uncertain. Germline assignment: CDR1 SGHTS and CDR2 YDEGEE. The CDR3 is made up of 17 amino acids. Trimming took 1 base from V and 2 from J, leaving 17 bases between them. The CDR3 DNA sequence: TGTGCCAGCAGCTTGTCCCCAGCGTCCACGCCCACAGATACGCAGTATTTT. It translates to CASSLSPASTPTDTQYF.

The chain is built from TRBV30 and TRBJ1-2; 7 bases are a match to TRBD1. This CDR3 comprises 13 residues. Per the germline V gene, CDR1 is GTSNPN and CDR2 is SVGIG (reference sequence). The V and J ends lost 2 bases and 5 bases, in that order; junction bases with no gene match: 5. As DNA, the CDR3 is TGTGCCTGGAGTTTCCAGACAGGGTATGGCTACACCTTC. It encodes CAWSFQTGYGYTF.

The V call is TRBV6-5, the J call TRBJ2-3, with 8 bases matching TRBD1. Unmatched junction bases numbered 5, after V lost 6 bases and J lost 9 bases. CDR3 size: 12 residues. CDR1 is MNHEY, CDR2 SVGAGI, per germline. CDR3 in DNA: TGTGCCAGCAGAAACGGACAGGGCACGCAGTATTTT. Protein product: CASRNGQGTQYF.

The rearrangement links TRBV19 to TRBJ2-7, with TRBD2 matching over 10 bases. This CDR3 has 16 residues. Germline trimming cut 4 bases from V and 6 bases from J; bases unmatched to any gene: 12. CDR1 is LNHDA, CDR2 SQIVND, per germline (reference sequence). Written as DNA, the CDR3 is TGTGCCAGTAGTACAATAGCGGGGGGCCATCCCTTCGAGCAGTACTTC. It yields the protein CASSTIAGGHPFEQYF.

The chain links TRBV7-2 to TRBJ2-1, with D perhaps matching TRBD2 (5 bases). V was shortened by 2 bases and J by 7 bases, with 15 bases between the two germline ends. Germline loops: CDR1 SGHTA, CDR2 FQGNSA. The CDR3 extends over 15 amino acids. The CDR3 DNA is TGTGCCAGCAGCTTAACCTGGGGATCGGGAAATGAGCAGTTCTTC. This sequence encodes CASSLTWGSGNEQFF.

V usage is TRBV6-1 and J usage is TRBJ1-5; D possibly corresponds to TRBD1 (6 bases). Germline loops: CDR1 MNHNS, CDR2 SASEGT. CDR3 length: 16 amino acids. The V and J ends lost 2 bases and 6 bases respectively, with 17 bases between them. CDR3 protein: CASSERSTGLFQPQHF. CDR3 coding DNA: TGTGCCAGCAGTGAACGGTCTACAGGGCTCTTTCAGCCCCAGCATTTT.

The V call is TRBV19, the J call TRBJ1-2; perhaps TRBD1 as D (5 bases). The CDR3 length is 14 residues. Germline V gene lookup returns CDR1 LNHDA and CDR2 SQIVND (reference sequence). Trimming took off 5 bases at V and 3 bases at J, with 13 bases between the two ends. The CDR3 region has the DNA TGTGCCAGTAGTTCGTCGACAGCCTACTATGGCTACACCTTC. Residues: CASSSSTAYYGYTF.